Listed below are T cell receptor beta chains from one sample, sequenced in a study of CD8 T cells in Susac syndrome. TCRdb re-analysed the immunoSEQ multiplex PCR reads in MiXCR, keeping a single row per CDR3 protein. The sample lists 150,000 to 200,000 distinct CDR3 sequences; 80% to 95% were seen once. Sequenced sample: CD4+ T cells from PBMCs. Receptors originate from a human donor in good health. Both conserved end residues are part of each CDR3. Each record gives: CDR3 protein, CDR3 DNA, V gene, J gene, D gene, clone size. A D gene is named only where the DNA matches it firmly. A row's size may be missing; if present it is once, few, many or a size class.

cdr3_aa: CASVRGNLGSADTQYF; cdr3_nt: TGTGCCAGCGTCCGAGGGAACTTAGGTTCGGCAGATACGCAGTATTTT; v_call: TRBV2; j_call: TRBJ2-3; d_call: NA; clone_size: NA
cdr3_aa: CASSLREQQFF; cdr3_nt: TGTGCCAGCAGCCTTCGGGAGCAGCAGTTCTTC; v_call: TRBV3-1; j_call: TRBJ2-1; d_call: NA; clone_size: once
cdr3_aa: CAWRRFGTSGYNEQFF; cdr3_nt: TGTGCCTGGAGACGCTTCGGGACTAGCGGATACAATGAGCAGTTCTTC; v_call: TRBV30; j_call: TRBJ2-1; d_call: TRBD2; clone_size: NA
cdr3_aa: CASSLFLGGTDYEQYF; cdr3_nt: TGTGCCAGCTCGTTGTTTCTCGGGGGGACCGACTACGAGCAGTACTTC; v_call: TRBV3-1; j_call: TRBJ2-7; d_call: TRBD2; clone_size: NA
cdr3_aa: CASSHPSTGAVGYTF; cdr3_nt: TGTGCCAGCAGCCACCCGTCGACAGGGGCGGTTGGCTACACCTTC; v_call: TRBV14; j_call: TRBJ1-2; d_call: TRBD1; clone_size: NA
cdr3_aa: CASVTRGGLEQYF; cdr3_nt: TGCGCCAGCGTGACGCGGGGGGGCCTCGAGCAGTACTTC; v_call: TRBV10-1; j_call: TRBJ2-7; d_call: TRBD2; clone_size: NA
cdr3_aa: CASSLGRGASSYEQYF; cdr3_nt: TGTGCCAGCAGCTTAGGGCGCGGAGCCAGCTCCTACGAGCAGTACTTC; v_call: TRBV7-9; j_call: TRBJ2-7; d_call: NA; clone_size: NA
cdr3_aa: CASSQSPPGGDTDTQYF; cdr3_nt: TGCGCCAGCAGCCAATCCCCCCCCGGGGGGGACACAGATACGCAGTATTTT; v_call: TRBV4-1; j_call: TRBJ2-3; d_call: TRBD2; clone_size: NA
cdr3_aa: CACIRQSNYGYTF; cdr3_nt: TGTGCCTGCATTCGGCAGTCTAACTATGGCTACACCTTC; v_call: TRBV30; j_call: TRBJ1-2; d_call: NA; clone_size: NA
cdr3_aa: CSVEEDGNGYTF; cdr3_nt: TGCAGCGTTGAAGAGGACGGCAATGGCTACACCTTC; v_call: TRBV29-1; j_call: TRBJ1-2; d_call: NA; clone_size: NA
cdr3_aa: CASSPTLNYGYTF; cdr3_nt: TGTGCCAGCAGTCCGACCCTTAACTATGGCTACACCTTC; v_call: TRBV6-5; j_call: TRBJ1-2; d_call: NA; clone_size: once
cdr3_aa: CSVEGQGGGEQYF; cdr3_nt: TGCAGCGTTGAAGGCCAGGGTGGTGGCGAGCAGTACTTC; v_call: TRBV29-1; j_call: TRBJ2-7; d_call: NA; clone_size: once
cdr3_aa: CASAGTDYGYTF; cdr3_nt: TGTGCCAGCGCCGGGACAGACTATGGCTACACCTTC; v_call: TRBV6-1; j_call: TRBJ1-2; d_call: TRBD1; clone_size: NA
cdr3_aa: CSARRSTGNTEAFF; cdr3_nt: TGCAGTGCTAGAAGATCGACAGGGAACACTGAAGCTTTCTTT; v_call: TRBV20-1; j_call: TRBJ1-1; d_call: NA; clone_size: NA
cdr3_aa: CSAKERDPGELFF; cdr3_nt: TGCAGCGCTAAGGAAAGGGATCCCGGGGAGCTGTTTTTT; v_call: TRBV29-1; j_call: TRBJ2-2; d_call: NA; clone_size: NA
cdr3_aa: CASSLWGVPLRLKGSDTQYF; cdr3_nt: TGTGCCAGCAGCTTGTGGGGTGTCCCCCTTCGACTAAAGGGGTCGGATACGCAGTATTTT; v_call: TRBV5-4; j_call: TRBJ2-3; d_call: NA; clone_size: NA
cdr3_aa: CSAHRPGHNTDTQYF; cdr3_nt: TGCAGTGCTCACCGCCCCGGACACAACACAGATACGCAGTATTTT; v_call: TRBV20-1; j_call: TRBJ2-3; d_call: NA; clone_size: NA